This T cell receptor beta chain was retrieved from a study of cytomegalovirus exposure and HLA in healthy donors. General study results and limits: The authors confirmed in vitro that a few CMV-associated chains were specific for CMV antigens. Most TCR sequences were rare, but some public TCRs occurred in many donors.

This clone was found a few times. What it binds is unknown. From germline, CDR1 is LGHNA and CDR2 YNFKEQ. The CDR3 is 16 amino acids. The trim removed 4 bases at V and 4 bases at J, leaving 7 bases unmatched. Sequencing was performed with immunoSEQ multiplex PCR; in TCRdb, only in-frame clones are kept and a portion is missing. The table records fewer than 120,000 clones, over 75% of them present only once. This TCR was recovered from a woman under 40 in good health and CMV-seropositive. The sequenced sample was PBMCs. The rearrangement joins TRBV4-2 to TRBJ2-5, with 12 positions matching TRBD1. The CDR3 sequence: CASSPRDRGLTETQYF. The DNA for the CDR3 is TGTGCCAGCAGCCCAAGGGACAGGGGGCTTACAGAGACCCAGTACTTC.